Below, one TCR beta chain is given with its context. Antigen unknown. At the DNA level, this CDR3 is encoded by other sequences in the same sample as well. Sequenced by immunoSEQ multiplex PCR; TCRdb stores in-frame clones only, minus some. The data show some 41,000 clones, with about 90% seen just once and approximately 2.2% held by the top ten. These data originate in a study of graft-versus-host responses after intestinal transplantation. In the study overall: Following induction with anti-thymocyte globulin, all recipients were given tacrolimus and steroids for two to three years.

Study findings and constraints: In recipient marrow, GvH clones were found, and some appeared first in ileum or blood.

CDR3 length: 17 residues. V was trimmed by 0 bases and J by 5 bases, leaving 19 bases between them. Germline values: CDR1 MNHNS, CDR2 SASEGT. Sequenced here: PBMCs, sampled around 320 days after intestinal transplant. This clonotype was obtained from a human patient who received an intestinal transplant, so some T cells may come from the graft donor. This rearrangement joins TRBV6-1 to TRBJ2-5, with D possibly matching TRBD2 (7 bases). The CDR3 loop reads CASSEAGGGGGRETQYF. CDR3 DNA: TGTGCCAGCAGTGAAGCGGGGGGTGGCGGGGGCCGGGAGACCCAGTACTTC.